This TCR beta chain was identified in a study of T cells in Graves' hyperthyroidism and ophthalmopathy. CDR1 and CDR2 (germline): SGHVS, FQNEAQ. V lost 0 bases to trimming and J lost 8 bases, with 28 bases between them. This CDR3 is 20 amino acids long. This clonotype occurred many times. Source material for PBMCs was around 10 ml fresh peripheral blood. There were TCR beta CDR3 regions amplified from RNA transcripts. During a first-round RT-PCR of the TCR CDR3, the HTBI primer set was used. TCRdb itself ran the multiplex PCR reads through MiXCR, one entry per CDR3 protein. The data hold around 440,000 distinct CDR3 sequences, with 15% to 18% observed a single time.

The sequence was obtained from a woman younger than 35 with Graves' hyperthyroidism. Input material: blood. V and J are TRBV7-8 and TRBJ1-4, with TRBD1 as a possible D gene (5 bases). CDR3 coding DNA: TGTGCCAGCAGCTTAGCGTTTGGTCATAGGGGCGTGGGGGGAGACGAAAAACTGTTTTTT. Protein: CASSLAFGHRGVGGDEKLFF.